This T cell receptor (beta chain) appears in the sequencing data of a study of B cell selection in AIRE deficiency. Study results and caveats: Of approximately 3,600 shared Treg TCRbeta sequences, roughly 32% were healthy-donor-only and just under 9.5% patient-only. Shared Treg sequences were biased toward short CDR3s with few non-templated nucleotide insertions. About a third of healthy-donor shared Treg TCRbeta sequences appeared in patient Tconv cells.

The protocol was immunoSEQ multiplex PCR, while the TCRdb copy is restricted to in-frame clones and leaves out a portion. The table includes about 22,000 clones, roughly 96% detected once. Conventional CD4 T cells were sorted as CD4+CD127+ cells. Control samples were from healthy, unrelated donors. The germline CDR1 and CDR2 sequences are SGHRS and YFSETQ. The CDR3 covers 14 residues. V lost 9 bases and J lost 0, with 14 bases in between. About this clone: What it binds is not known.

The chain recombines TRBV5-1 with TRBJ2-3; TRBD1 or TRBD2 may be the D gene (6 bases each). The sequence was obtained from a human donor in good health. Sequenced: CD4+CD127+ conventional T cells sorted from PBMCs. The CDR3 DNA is TGCGCCACCGAGAGGGGGGATAGCACAGATACGCAGTATTTT. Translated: CATERGDSTDTQYF.